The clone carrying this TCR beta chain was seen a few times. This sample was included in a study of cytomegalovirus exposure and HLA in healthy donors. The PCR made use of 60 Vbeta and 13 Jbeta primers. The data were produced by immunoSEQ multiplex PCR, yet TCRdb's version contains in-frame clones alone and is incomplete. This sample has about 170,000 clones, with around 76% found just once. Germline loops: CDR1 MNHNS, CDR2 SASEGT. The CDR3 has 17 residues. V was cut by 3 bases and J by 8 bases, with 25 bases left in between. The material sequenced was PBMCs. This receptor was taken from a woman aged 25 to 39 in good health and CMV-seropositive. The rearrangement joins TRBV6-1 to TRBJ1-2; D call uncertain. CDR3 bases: TGTGCCAGCAGTGACTACTTAACCGCGACCGTCTGGAGGGGCTACACCTTC. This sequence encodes CASSDYLTATVWRGYTF.